Below, 19 T cell receptor beta chains from the same sample are listed, as sequenced in a study of glioma-infiltrating T cells. The iRepertoire nested amplicon-rescue multiplex PCR amplified TCR alpha and beta CDR3s from RNA. TCRdb called the multiplex PCR reads again in MiXCR, with one record for every CDR3 protein. The sample consists of approximately 120,000 distinct CDR3 sequences, 25% of them appearing once. The sequenced material came from glioma tissue, nonneoplastic brain tissue, or PBMCs (not recorded which). The receptors originated from a human donor with low-grade glioma or glioblastoma, undergoing nonglioma brain surgery, or in good health (not recorded which).

This clonotype has at least ten counts. The CDR3 DNA reads TGTGCCAGCAGCCAAGATGGACTGAAGATCTCCTACGAGCAGTACTTC. It is translated as CASSQDGLKISYEQYF. V gene TRBV14 combines with J gene TRBJ2-7; perhaps TRBD2 as D (5 bases). The CDR3 runs 16 residues. The V and J ends lost 0 bases and 0 bases respectively, with 12 bases between them. Germline V gives CDR1 SGHDN, CDR2 FVKESK.

The chain carries TRBV24-1 and TRBJ2-1; no definite D call. V was cut by 5 bases and J by 6 bases, with 7 bases left in between. The length of the CDR3 is 12 residues. CDR1 and CDR2 from the germline V gene are KGHDR and SFDVKD. In DNA, the CDR3 is TGTGCCACCAGTGCCAGAAGCAATGAGCAGTTCTTC. It yields the protein CATSARSNEQFF.

The chain couples TRBV5-1 to TRBJ2-2; a weak D match, TRBD1 (6 bases). Per germline, CDR1 SGHRS and CDR2 YFSETQ. V lost 4 bases, J lost 7 bases, and 17 bases lay in between. This CDR3 region has 15 residues. CDR3 coding DNA: TGCGCCAGCAGCCCGCGGACAGACGTGTTCGGGGAGCTGTTTTTT. Its protein is CASSPRTDVFGELFF.

At least ten counts were recorded for this clonotype. The J gene is TRBJ2-7, the V gene TRBV7-9; D unclear. The germline gives CDR1 SEHNR, CDR2 FQNEAQ (reference sequence). The CDR3 is made up of 15 amino acids. The V end was cut by 4 bases, the J end by 2 bases, with 15 bases between. The DNA for the CDR3 is TGTGCCAGCAGCTGGGTGTCTATTCCTCCCTACGAGCAGTACTTC. Translation gives CASSWVSIPPYEQYF.

This clonotype was seen at least ten times. The chain uses TRBV6-1 and TRBJ1-5; D gene ambiguous. CDR3 length: 17 amino acids. Germline V gene data show CDR1 as MNHNS and CDR2 as SASEGT. V was cut by 0 bases and J by 2 bases, with 14 bases left in between. CDR3 residues: CASSEAGGKGGNQPQHF. The CDR3 DNA reads as TGTGCCAGCAGTGAAGCGGGAGGAAAGGGTGGCAATCAGCCCCAGCATTTT.

This clonotype has a count of ten or more. Written as DNA, the CDR3 is TGTGCCAGCAGCTTAAAGGAAAAACTGTTTTTT. This encodes CASSLKEKLFF. The chain recombines TRBV7-9 with TRBJ1-4; D not resolved. V was cut by 2 bases and J by 8 bases, with 3 bases left in between. CDR1 and CDR2 from the germline V gene are SEHNR and FQNEAQ (reference sequence). There are 11 residues in the CDR3.

This clonotype appeared many times. J is TRBJ2-7 and V is TRBV6-2 or TRBV6-3; no reliable D call. This CDR3 contains 13 residues. CDR1 is MNHEY, CDR2 SVGEGT, per germline. The V end lost 7 bases, the J end lost 4 bases, and 14 bases lay between the germline ends. The CDR3, as DNA: TGTGCCAGCACCTCGCCAGTACTTTACGAGCAGTACTTC. It encodes CASTSPVLYEQYF.

Concerning this clonotype itself: A junction boundary mismatches the germline segment, possibly from a read error. The V call is TRBV30, the J call TRBJ1-5; 8 nucleotides agree with TRBD1. There are 16 residues in the CDR3. The germline CDR1 and CDR2 sequences are GTSNPN and SVGIG (reference sequence). The CDR3 sequence: CALSVRTGRSNQPQHF. DNA for the CDR3: TGTGCCTTGAGTGTAAGGACAGGGCGTAGCAATCAGCCCCAGCATTTT.

As regards this clonotype: It may be a read error: a sequence one base away is much more abundant. The rearrangement uses TRBV10-3 and TRBJ2-7, with 8 positions matching TRBD1. The CDR3 consists of 14 residues. Germline values: CDR1 ENHRY, CDR2 SYGVKD. This CDR3 is CAISPDGTGYERYF. Here the CDR3 DNA reads TGTGCCATCAGCCCAGACGGGACAGGCTACGAGCGGTACTTC.

As for this clonotype: A much bigger clone sits one base away, suggesting this may be a read error. The chain carries TRBV10-2 and TRBJ2-5; D unclear. Trimming cost V 3 bases and J 2 bases, with 7 bases left between them. The CDR3 runs 13 residues. Germline assignment: CDR1 WSHSY and CDR2 SAAADI. The CDR3 loop is CASSETRQETQYF. In DNA, the CDR3 is TGCGCCAGCAGTGAAACCAGACAAGAGACCCAGTACTTC.

Worth noting for this clonotype: A much larger clone differs by one base, so this may be a read error. V is TRBV7-9 and J is TRBJ2-7, with D unclear. Trimming removed 1 base from V and 11 bases from J, with 18 bases in between. Germline assignment: CDR1 SEHNR and CDR2 FQNEAQ (reference sequence). The CDR3 is 14 residues long. In DNA, the CDR3 is TGTGCCAGCAGCTTAGTTGGCGTCTCTACGAAGAAGTACTTC. Its translation is CASSLVGVSTKKYF.

This rearrangement joins TRBV10-3 to TRBJ2-3; 9 bases match TRBD1. Trimming removed 6 bases from V and 3 bases from J; junction bases left unmatched: 10. Germline V lookup: CDR1 ENHRY, CDR2 SYGVKD. The CDR3 covers 16 residues. The CDR3 DNA sequence: TGTGCCATCAGCGCACCCTGGGGACAGGGAACAGATACGCAGTATTTT. As protein: CAISAPWGQGTDTQYF.

This clonotype was found many times. This chain links TRBV27 with TRBJ1-1; 7 bases map to TRBD1. CDR1 and CDR2 from the germline V gene are MNHEY and SMNVEV (reference sequence). Trimming cost V 6 bases and J 2 bases; bases outside gene matches: 9. The CDR3 spans 15 residues. CDR3 in DNA: TGTGCCAGCAGGAAAACAGGGGCTCAAAACACTGAAGCTTTCTTT. Its translation: CASRKTGAQNTEAFF.

Concerning this clonotype: With a much larger clone just one base away, this may be a read error. The J gene is TRBJ2-5, the V gene TRBV19; TRBD2 matches at 12 bases. V was clipped by 7 bases and J by 9 bases; unmatched bases: 12. This CDR3 region has 15 residues. Germline V gene data show CDR1 as LNHDA and CDR2 as SQIVND (reference sequence). The CDR3 DNA is TGTGCCAGTACCAGGACTAGCGGGGAGCTCGAGGCCCAGTACTTC. Its protein is CASTRTSGELEAQYF.

About this clonotype itself: A single base separates this from a much larger clone, so it may be a read error. The rearrangement joins TRBV24-1 to TRBJ2-7; D remains unclear. The CDR3 has 12 residues. Germline values: CDR1 KGHDR, CDR2 SFDVKD. CDR3 DNA: TGTGCCATCAGTGATTTGTTCTACGAGCAGTACTTC. Encoded protein: CAISDLFYEQYF.

The chain employs TRBV9 and TRBJ2-3; D is possibly TRBD2 (7 bases). The CDR3 has 17 residues. From germline, CDR1 is SGDLS and CDR2 YYNGEE. Trimming cost V 2 bases and J 0 bases, with 16 bases left between them. The CDR3: CASSVPARGLSTDTQYF. In DNA, the CDR3 is TGTGCCAGCAGCGTGCCAGCGCGGGGGCTTAGCACAGATACGCAGTATTTT. Supplemented by reference TRBV9 and TRBJ2-3, the full variable domain reads DSGVTQTPKHLITATGQRVTLRCSPRSGDLSVYWYQQSLDQGLQFLIQYYNGEERAKGNILERFSAQQFPDLHSELNLSSLELGDSALYFCASSVPARGLSTDTQYFGPGTRLTVL.

This clonotype was seen repeatedly, ten times or more. The chain combines TRBV5-1 with TRBJ1-1; D gene unclear. Deletions cut 1 base from V and 8 bases from J, with 12 bases between. CDR1 is SGHRS, CDR2 YFSETQ, per germline. This CDR3 region has 13 residues. In nucleotides, the CDR3 is TGCGCCAGCAGCTTGTCCCCTCGGTTCGAAGCTTTCTTT. This sequence encodes CASSLSPRFEAFF. Filled out from reference TRBV5-1 and TRBJ1-1, the complete variable domain reads KAGVTQTPRYLIKTRGQQVTLSCSPISGHRSVSWYQQTPGQGLQFLFEYFSETQRNKGNFPGRFSGRQFSNSRSEMNVSTLELGDSALYLCASSLSPRFEAFFGQGTRLTVV.

At least ten counts were recorded for this clonotype. V usage is TRBV4-3 and J usage is TRBJ2-7; D is uncertain. V was trimmed by 1 base and J by 0 bases, leaving 10 bases between them. The CDR3 loop spans 15 amino acids. Germline V gives CDR1 LGHNA, CDR2 YSLEER. The CDR3: CASSQVYGASYEQYF. The CDR3 DNA reads TGCGCCAGCAGCCAAGTGTACGGAGCCTCCTACGAGCAGTACTTC.

Concerning this clonotype itself: It is unclear where the CDR3 begins or ends on the DNA, so no DNA is shown, and the CDR3 is as TCRdb lists it. The chain employs TRBV6-2 or TRBV6-3 and TRBJ1-5; the D segment call TRBD1 is taken from the table without a DNA check. Germline V CDR1 and CDR2: MNHEY, SVGEGT. Ends included, the CDR3 has 24 residues. This CDR3 is CSSAGGQFNEQFFGPGVIDQPQHF.